This paragraph covers one TCR beta chain sequence. Its binding antigen is unknown. No base-level quality is on record; no much larger clone is a single base apart. V and J lose 8 bases and 0 bases, and a span of 10 bases separates them. Counted from cysteine to phenylalanine, this CDR3 has 14 amino acids. CDR3 DNA only is kept here, 42 bases in frame from base 1. For CDR1 and CDR2, the germline V gene lists MDHEN and SYDVKM. Library method: the immunoSEQ multiplex PCR assay. As for the authors' bioinformatics: A statistical classification framework was developed to diagnose cytomegalovirus status using the catalog of TCR beta chain sequences. Held by TCRdb, this immuneACCESS table contains in-frame sequences only and omits some clones. Under half of the omission traces to an unresolved V gene where checked; the cause of the rest is unknown. V and J calls and clone size are copied from that table; D and trimming were computed from the DNA. This sample is represented by roughly 60,000 clones; approximately 90% of them were singletons. The top ten clonotypes cover about 1.2% of the sample.

The data belong to a study of cytomegalovirus exposure and HLA in healthy donors (dated by TCRdb to the late 2010s). Context from the whole study: The roughly 700 repertoires of the first cohort and the 95 to 150 validation repertoires were produced on the same platform, according to a later analysis. The aim of the study was to test whether cataloging public T cell receptors could identify signatures of past pathogen exposure. In addition to the first cohort of 666 subjects, a separate validation cohort of over 90 different subjects was used. The study combined high-throughput TCR immunosequencing, statistical association of individual TCRs with disease status, and machine learning to predict cytomegalovirus infection status.

The donors belonged to the validation cohort of around 110 subjects, which was separate from the approximately 660-subject first cohort. On the study overall, not on this receptor specifically: The authors suggested that the approach could potentially be generalized to other disease states and immunological phenotypes. The study listed 164 TCR beta chains as associated with cytomegalovirus. A few of the identified cytomegalovirus-associated TCR beta chains were confirmed in vitro to be specific for cytomegalovirus antigens. While some public TCRs were present in many individuals, most TCR sequences turned up only very rarely across donors. The validation cohort had no HLA typing available for a later analysis, so co-occurrence within that cohort was assessed over all 120 or so repertoires. In both the original and validation cohorts, the classifier was reported to diagnose cytomegalovirus status with high specificity and sensitivity. In a later analysis, TCRs clustered in the first cohort were found to also tend to co-occur in the roughly 120 validation repertoires, with 94% of cluster scores above 0.

The rearrangement joined TRBV28 to TRBJ2-2; the D segment could be TRBD1, given 6 matching bases. The sequenced sample was PBMCs. The receptor was isolated from a woman aged 18-29 years in good health and CMV-seronegative. CDR3 reads: CASREGANTGELFF. The sequence in DNA is TGTGCCAGCCGTGAGGGGGCGAACACCGGGGAGCTGTTTTTT.